These T cell receptor beta chains were read from a single sample in a study of shared clonotypes between healthy human individuals. Measured with immunoSEQ multiplex PCR; TCRdb has only the in-frame clones, and not every one. Found here are about 590,000 clones, 95% of them singletons; the top ten hold 0.11%. The sequencing input was naive CD8+ T cells sorted from blood. The receptors were gathered from a woman aged 30 to 39 in good health. CDR3s include the opening cysteine and the closing phenylalanine or tryptophan. Fields, in order: J gene, clone size, V gene, D gene, CDR3 DNA, CDR3 protein. D genes are given only for firm matches. Clone size is not always given. Where it is, it says once, few, many or a class for expanded clones.

>TRBJ2-7|.|TRBV25-1|TRBD2
TGTGCCAGCAGTCATTGGGGACTAGCGGGATCCCTGTGGTACGAGCAGTACTTC
CASSHWGLAGSLWYEQYF
>TRBJ1-1|.|TRBV5-4|TRBD1
TGTGCCAGCAGCTTGGACAGGGGTTCCACTGAAGCTTTCTTT
CASSLDRGSTEAFF
>TRBJ2-5|.|TRBV19|.
TGTGCCAGTAACAGGGTAGGGGAGACCCAGTACTTC
CASNRVGETQYF
>TRBJ1-3|.|TRBV27|.
TGTGCCAGCAGTTACGGGGTCCCACCTCGTGGGGTGAGGTTTGGAAACACCATATATTTT
CASSYGVPPRGVRFGNTIYF
>TRBJ2-1|.|TRBV6-5|TRBD2
TGTGCCAGCAGCCAACTAGCGGGAGGAGGAGGTGAGCAGTTCTTC
CASSQLAGGGGEQFF
>TRBJ2-7|once|TRBV27|TRBD1
TGTGCCAGCAGTTCAACAGGGGCCAGCTCCTACGAGCAGTACTTC
CASSSTGASSYEQYF
>TRBJ2-7|.|TRBV7-9|.
TGTGCCAGCAGCTTAGTTTCGCGAGAATACGAGCAGTACTTC
CASSLVSREYEQYF
>TRBJ2-1|.|TRBV19|TRBD1
TGTGCCAGTAGGGGGACAGGGGGCTACAATGAGCAGTTCTTC
CASRGTGGYNEQFF
>TRBJ1-3|.|TRBV7-9|.
TGTGCCAGCAACTTGGAGGGCTTGGTGGGTGGAAACACCATATATTTT
CASNLEGLVGGNTIYF
>TRBJ2-7|.|TRBV27|.
TGTGCCAGCAGTTTAGGGTATTCCTACGAGCAGTACTTC
CASSLGYSYEQYF
>TRBJ2-2|.|TRBV19|.
TGTGCCAGTAGGGGCCCAGGGGCGAACACCGGGGAGCTGTTTTTT
CASRGPGANTGELFF
>TRBJ1-2|.|TRBV10-3|.
TGTGCCATCACGCCGGACACCAACTATGGCTACACCTTC
CAITPDTNYGYTF
>TRBJ2-7|.|TRBV6-1|.
TGTGCCAGCAGGGACATTTCGGCCTTATACTACGAGCAGTACTTC
CASRDISALYYEQYF
>TRBJ2-7|.|TRBV11-2|TRBD2
TGTGCCAGCAGCGCTTCGACTAGCGGGAGCTCCTACGAGCAGTACTTC
CASSASTSGSSYEQYF
>TRBJ2-3|.|TRBV2|TRBD2
TGTGCCAGCTCTGGACTAGCGGGAGGGCCTGATACGCAGTATTTT
CASSGLAGGPDTQYF
>TRBJ2-1|.|TRBV4-1|TRBD2
TGCGCCAGCAGCCTTCGGGAGGCCAATGAGCAGTTCTTC
CASSLREANEQFF
>TRBJ2-7|.|TRBV13|TRBD2
TGTGCCAGCAGCCAACGGACTAGCGACTACGAGCAGTACTTC
CASSQRTSDYEQYF
>TRBJ2-7|.|TRBV5-5|TRBD1
TGTGCCAGCAGCTTGGATGGGGGACAGATATACGAGCAGTACTTC
CASSLDGGQIYEQYF
>TRBJ2-5|.|TRBV14|.
TGTGCCAGCAGCCAAGGGCCCCCCCAAGAGACCCAGTACTTC
CASSQGPPQETQYF
>TRBJ2-7|.|TRBV4-2|TRBD1
TGTGCCAGCAGCCCCCGGACAGGAAACTACGAGCAGTACTTC
CASSPRTGNYEQYF
>TRBJ2-5|.|TRBV5-6|TRBD1
TGTGCCAGCAGCTCCCGGACAGGGGAAGGACAAGAGACCCAGTACTTC
CASSSRTGEGQETQYF
>TRBJ2-7|.|TRBV28|.
TGTGCCAGCACTCATTTTGGGGGAGGATACGAGCAGTACTTC
CASTHFGGGYEQYF
>TRBJ2-5|.|TRBV29-1|.
TGCAGCGTTGAAGATCGAGGCCAGGTAGGAGGAGAGACCCAGTACTTC
CSVEDRGQVGGETQYF
>TRBJ2-7|.|TRBV7-9|TRBD2
TGTGCCAGCAGCGGCGCGGGGGGCAGGTCCCTTACGGTGCAGTACTTC
CASSGAGGRSLTVQYF
>TRBJ2-1|.|TRBV27|.
TGTGCCAGCAGTTTATCGGACTCCAACAATGAGCAGTTCTTC
CASSLSDSNNEQFF
>TRBJ2-7|.|TRBV27|TRBD2
TGTGCCAGCAGTTTTGCTAGCGGGAGTGCCGAGCAGTACTTC
CASSFASGSAEQYF
>TRBJ2-3|.|TRBV6-6|TRBD2
TGTGCCAGCAGTGGGACTAGCGGGAGGTTTTCAGATACGCAGTATTTT
CASSGTSGRFSDTQYF
>TRBJ1-1|once|TRBV7-9|.
TGTGCCAGCACCTCTGGTATTGCAGGGGTAGGGAACACTGAAGCTTTCTTT
CASTSGIAGVGNTEAFF
>TRBJ2-5|.|TRBV7-6|.
TGTGCCAGCAGCCTCAAGCCCCTCCCAATTGGGGAGACCCAGTACTTC
CASSLKPLPIGETQYF
>TRBJ1-5|.|TRBV28|.
TGTGCCAGCAGTCCCCCCCCCGGGATTAACAGTTATAGCAATCAGCCCCAGCATTTT
CASSPPPGINSYSNQPQHF
>TRBJ1-1|.|TRBV7-8|.
TGTGCCAGCAACGTTGGGGGGGATCGAATGAACACTGAAGCTTTCTTT
CASNVGGDRMNTEAFF
>TRBJ2-1|.|TRBV28|TRBD2
TGTGCCAGCAGTTTACACGGACTAGCGGGTAATGAGCAGTTCTTC
CASSLHGLAGNEQFF
>TRBJ2-1|.|TRBV28|.
TGTGCCAGCAGTTTACTTTCCAGAGCTGCCTACAATGAGCAGTTCTTC
CASSLLSRAAYNEQFF
>TRBJ2-3|.|TRBV16|TRBD2
TGTGCCAGCAGCCGACCGGGACTAGCGCACACAGATACGCAGTATTTT
CASSRPGLAHTDTQYF
>TRBJ1-1|.|TRBV30|.
TGTGCCTGGATAACAGCGAACACTGAAGCTTTCTTT
CAWITANTEAFF
>TRBJ1-5|.|TRBV27|.
TGTGCCAGCAGTTTATCGATCGAACTGAATCAGCCCCAGCATTTT
CASSLSIELNQPQHF
>TRBJ2-7|.|TRBV2|TRBD2
TGTGCCAGCAGTGGGACTAGCGGGAGGCCTAGCTCCTACGAGCAGTACTTC
CASSGTSGRPSSYEQYF
>TRBJ2-5|once|TRBV5-1|.
TGCGCCAGCAGCTCAGAATACCGAGACAGTATCCAAGAGACCCAGTACTTC
CASSSEYRDSIQETQYF
>TRBJ2-2|.|TRBV6-5|TRBD1
TGTGCCAGCAGCTGGACAGGGGAGAACACCGGGGAGCTGTTTTTT
CASSWTGENTGELFF
>TRBJ1-2|.|TRBV30|.
TGTGCCTGGAGTCTAACACTGACAGGAAACTATGGCTACACCTTC
CAWSLTLTGNYGYTF
>TRBJ2-4|.|TRBV29-1|.
TGCAGCGTTGGTGGAGCAGGAACCAAAAACATTCAGTACTTC
CSVGGAGTKNIQYF
>TRBJ2-7|.|TRBV27|.
TGTGCCAGCAGTTTATCAGGACTACGGGGGGAGCAGTACTTC
CASSLSGLRGEQYF
>TRBJ2-1|.|TRBV25-1|.
TGTGCCAGCAGTGAAAGAGCCCTCACGGGCAATGAGCAGTTCTTC
CASSERALTGNEQFF
>TRBJ2-5|.|TRBV11-2|TRBD2
TGTGCCAGCAGCTATCATCTAGCGGACCAAGAGACCCAGTACTTC
CASSYHLADQETQYF
>TRBJ2-7|.|TRBV7-8|.
TGTGCCAGCAGCTTATACCAGGGACCCTCCTACGAGCAGTACTTC
CASSLYQGPSYEQYF
>TRBJ2-7|.|TRBV28|.
TGTGCCAGCAGTCCAGGGACCTTTTACTACGAGCAGTACTTC
CASSPGTFYYEQYF
>TRBJ1-1|.|TRBV7-9|.
TGTGCCAGCAGCGAGACAACCAACACTGAAGCTTTCTTT
CASSETTNTEAFF
>TRBJ2-7|.|TRBV13|.
TGTGCCAGCAGCCATACCGGGACACCTTCCTACGAGCAGTACTTC
CASSHTGTPSYEQYF
>TRBJ1-4|.|TRBV11-3|TRBD1
TGTGCCAGCAGCCCCGACAGGGCGGGCGGAAAACTGTTTTTT
CASSPDRAGGKLFF